This T cell receptor (beta chain) was identified in a study of blood T cell repertoires in COVID-19. Across the study: Sources were T cells, B-cell-depleted T cells, or PBMCs; the material itself was cDNA or gDNA.

In germline, CDR1 is MNHEY, CDR2 SVGAGI. The ends lost 7 bases at V and 6 bases at J; junction bases unmatched: 6. This CDR3 region has 14 residues. Here immunoSEQ multiplex PCR was the method, and the copy in TCRdb shows in-frame clones only, minus some. The repertoire consists of about 250,000 clones, with about 91% occurring once and the leading ten covering roughly 1.4%. This clone was seen a few times. The sample was peripheral blood. The TCR sequence derives from an elderly man with acute or convalescent COVID-19. The V gene is TRBV6-5, the J gene TRBJ2-2; the match to TRBD1 covers 9 bases. The chain's CDR3 is CASIKTGGPGELFF. DNA for the CDR3: TGTGCCAGCATTAAGACAGGGGGTCCCGGGGAGCTGTTTTTT.